The 20 T cell receptor beta chains listed next were all sequenced from one sample in a study of response to subunit inactivated influenza vaccine (dated by TCRdb to the late 2010s). The library relied on RT-PCR. Instrument on record: Illumina HiSeq 2500. The public reads were reprocessed in TCRdb via fastp at Q25 and MiXCR, keeping in-frame beta chains. One record per CDR3 amino acid sequence lists the most common genes and DNA. This sample is represented by 500,000 to 550,000 distinct CDR3 sequences; about 8% of them were singletons. Jointly, the top ten make up 13% of the sample. Sequenced material: PBMCs from blood, taken less than 25 months after vaccination. Receptors were obtained from a man aged 50 to 69 who received an inactivated influenza vaccine. Donor details come from another sample of the same person, matched by shared clones.

In nucleotides, the CDR3 is TGTGCCAGCAGCGTAAACACAGGGGAGACCCAGTACTTC. Amino acid sequence: CASSVNTGETQYF. This rearrangement joins TRBV9 to TRBJ2-5; a possible D gene is TRBD1 (6 bases). Germline CDR1 reads SGDLS; CDR2 reads YYNGEE. Trimming stripped 1 base from V and 5 bases from J, with 9 bases between. CDR3 length: 13 residues.

This clonotype showed up many times. The rearrangement joins TRBV20-1 to TRBJ2-1; D is undetermined. Germline assignment: CDR1 DFQATT and CDR2 SNEGSKA (reference sequence). The germline V and J ends were trimmed by 7 bases and 7 bases, with 14 bases remaining between them. This CDR3 has 12 residues. CDR3 sequence reads: CSGLGGGNEQFF. The CDR3 region has the DNA TGCAGTGGATTGGGTGGTGGGAATGAGCAGTTCTTC.

The V call is TRBV4-2, the J call TRBJ2-7, with 8 bases fitting TRBD2. CDR1 and CDR2 (germline): LGHNA, YNFKEQ. This CDR3 comprises 17 residues. Trimming cost V 2 bases and J 1 base; bases outside gene matches: 10. The CDR3 spells CASSQSITAGGSYEQYF. CDR3 bases: TGTGCCAGCAGCCAATCCATTACGGCGGGGGGATCCTACGAGCAGTACTTC.

There are a few counts of this clonotype. This chain connects TRBV10-3 to TRBJ2-7, with TRBD1 matching 7 bases. The CDR3 is 14 residues long. V shed 10 bases and J 5 bases; nucleotides not matched to a gene: 14. The germline V gene encodes CDR1 ENHRY and CDR2 SYGVKD. The CDR3 region is CATRLGTDLDEQYF. CDR3 sequence (DNA): TGTGCCACGAGGCTAGGGACAGATTTAGACGAGCAGTACTTC.

This clonotype was recorded many times. J is TRBJ2-3 and V is TRBV15; TRBD2 aligns across 7 bases. CDR1 LNHNV and CDR2 YYDKDF come from the germline V gene (reference sequence). The CDR3 consists of 17 residues. The trim removed 0 bases at V and 1 base at J, leaving 7 bases unmatched. The CDR3 here is CATSRDVRLAGTDTQYF. The CDR3, as DNA: TGTGCCACCAGCAGAGATGTTAGGCTAGCGGGCACAGATACGCAGTATTTT.

On this clonotype: A read error may explain this, as a much larger clone is one base away. A read error is likely, as this CDR3 ends without the conserved phenylalanine or tryptophan. In nucleotides, the CDR3 is TGCGCCAGCAGCTTGCAGGACAGTGAAGCTTTCCTT. Encoded protein: CASSLQDSEAFL. This rearrangement joins TRBV5-1 to TRBJ1-1, with D possibly matching TRBD1 (6 bases). V was trimmed by 1 base and J by 7 bases, leaving 8 bases between them. Germline V gene data show CDR1 as SGHRS and CDR2 as YFSETQ. This CDR3 is 12 amino acids long.

This clonotype has more than one count but fewer than ten. The rearrangement uses TRBV20-1 and TRBJ2-5; no firm D call. The CDR3 sequence is 15 residues long. Trimming removed 6 bases at V and 0 bases at J, with 17 bases between. Germline V CDR1 and CDR2: DFQATT, SNEGSKA (reference sequence). The CDR3 loop is CSAPDRRLYQETQYF. For the CDR3, the DNA is TGCAGTGCGCCGGACCGCCGCCTGTACCAAGAGACCCAGTACTTC.

The J gene is TRBJ2-5, the V gene TRBV20-1; 9 bases are shared with TRBD2. The ends lost 2 bases at V and 3 bases at J; junction bases unmatched: 1. CDR3 length equals 13 residues. The germline V gene has CDR1 DFQATT and CDR2 SNEGSKA (reference sequence). CDR3 sequence reads: CSARIAGEETQYF. The CDR3 DNA reads TGCAGTGCTAGAATAGCGGGAGAAGAGACCCAGTACTTC.

This clonotype was recorded a few times. The J gene is TRBJ2-7, the V gene TRBV11-2, with D unclear. Germline CDR1 and CDR2: SGHAT and FQNNGV. The CDR3 is made up of 15 amino acids. V lost 4 bases, J lost 2 bases, and 15 bases lay in between. The CDR3 DNA is TGTGCCAGCAGCTCCGACCGGAGTATTACCTACGAGCAGTACTTC. This encodes CASSSDRSITYEQYF.

This clonotype came up many times. This CDR3 reads CASSTAGGNTDTQYF. CDR3 coding DNA: TGTGCCAGCAGTACGGCAGGGGGAAACACAGATACGCAGTATTTT. This sequence joins TRBV25-1 and TRBJ2-3; TRBD1 matches 7 bases. The CDR3 runs 15 residues. The V gene's germline CDR1 is MGHDK and CDR2 SYGVNS. The trim removed 5 bases at V and 2 bases at J, leaving 7 bases unmatched.

This clonotype was observed a handful of times. This chain connects TRBV3-1 to TRBJ2-2; 7 positions agree with TRBD2. The CDR3 covers 16 residues. After removal of 1 base from V and 4 bases from J, the junction contained 6 bases not matched to a gene. CDR1 is LGHDT, CDR2 YNNKEL, per germline (reference sequence). The CDR3 nucleotides are TGTGCCAGCAGCCAAGGTACCGGGAGGATCACCGGGGAGCTGTTTTTT. It specifies CASSQGTGRITGELFF. Looking up the rest from reference TRBV3-1 and TRBJ2-2 gives the full variable domain: DTAVSQTPKYLVTQMGNDKSIKCEQNLGHDTMYWYKQDSKKFLKIMFSYNNKELIINETVPNRFSPKSPDKAHLNLHINSLELGDSAVYFCASSQGTGRITGELFFGEGSRLTVL.

This clonotype was picked up many times. The chain recombines TRBV24-1 with TRBJ2-3; D unclear. Germline V gene sequence: CDR1 KGHDR, CDR2 SFDVKD. V dropped 3 bases and J dropped 3 bases, with 3 bases sitting between them. The CDR3 covers 12 residues. CDR3: CATSDKTDTQYF. CDR3 in DNA: TGTGCCACCAGTGATAAGACAGATACGCAGTATTTT.

This clonotype has a count of ten or more. The CDR3 region is CSAREGQQTNQPQHF. The CDR3 DNA follows: TGCAGTGCTAGGGAGGGGCAGCAAACCAATCAGCCCCAGCATTTT. The chain recombines TRBV20-1 with TRBJ1-5, with D possibly TRBD1 on 5 matching bases. CDR3 length: 15 residues. V dropped 3 bases and J dropped 3 bases, with 15 bases sitting between them. The germline gives CDR1 DFQATT, CDR2 SNEGSKA (reference sequence).

The chain carries TRBV27 and TRBJ2-2, with D perhaps matching TRBD1 or TRBD2 (5 bases each). Germline V gene lookup returns CDR1 MNHEY and CDR2 SMNVEV (reference sequence). This CDR3 spans 15 amino acids. Trimming stripped 2 bases from V and 4 bases from J, with 11 bases between. CDR3 sequence reads: CASSLGGRSTGELFF. DNA of the CDR3: TGTGCCAGCAGTTTAGGGGGTCGGAGCACCGGGGAGCTGTTTTTT.

This clonotype was seen many times. The V and J genes are TRBV12-3 or TRBV12-4 and TRBJ2-7; perhaps TRBD2 as D (6 bases). V dropped 5 bases and J dropped 1 base, with 15 bases sitting between them. This CDR3 is 15 amino acids long. Here the CDR3 DNA reads TGTGCCAGCAGTCGCGGGACCTGGGAATCCTACGAGCAGTACTTC. Its protein product is CASSRGTWESYEQYF.

In its sample, this clonotype was seen many times. The chain joins TRBV3-1 to TRBJ2-5; D not certain. This CDR3 region has 14 residues. Germline V lookup: CDR1 LGHDT, CDR2 YNNKEL (reference sequence). Deletions cut 0 bases from V and 4 bases from J, with 9 bases between. CDR3 residues: CASSQDQRTETQYF. Written as DNA, the CDR3 is TGTGCCAGCAGCCAAGATCAAAGGACAGAGACCCAGTACTTC.

The V gene is TRBV5-5, the J gene TRBJ2-3; D ambiguous. Deletions cut 0 bases from V and 2 bases from J, with 7 bases between. The CDR3 length is 14 residues. In germline, CDR1 is SGHKS, CDR2 YYEKEE (reference sequence). The CDR3 loop reads CASSLAFITDTQYF. The CDR3 nucleotides are TGTGCCAGCAGCTTGGCCTTTATCACAGATACGCAGTATTTT.

The genes are TRBV27 and TRBJ2-1, with 12 bases aligning to TRBD2. CDR1 and CDR2 from the germline V gene are MNHEY and SMNVEV (reference sequence). The CDR3 spans 17 residues. The V gene end was trimmed by 5 bases and the J gene end by 0 bases; junction bases not matched to a gene: 5. CDR3 in DNA: TGTGCCAGCAGTCCCGGGACTAGCGGGCGCTCCTACAATGAGCAGTTCTTC. As protein: CASSPGTSGRSYNEQFF.

The chain links TRBV12-3 or TRBV12-4 to TRBJ1-6; D unclear. The germline V and J ends were trimmed by 3 bases and 8 bases, with 8 bases remaining between them. The CDR3 is 13 residues long. CDR3: CASSLKLDSPLHF. For the CDR3, the DNA is TGTGCCAGCAGTTTGAAATTAGATTCACCCCTCCACTTT.

The genes are TRBV11-2 and TRBJ2-3; 7 bases are shared with TRBD1. Germline trimming cut 3 bases from V and 9 bases from J; bases unmatched to any gene: 3. Germline CDR1 SGHAT, CDR2 FQNNGV. CDR3 length: 12 residues. The CDR3 here is CASSLDRLTQYF. For the CDR3, the DNA is TGTGCCAGCAGCTTGGACAGGCTCACGCAGTATTTT.